This T cell receptor beta chain came from a study of cytotoxic CD8 clonotypes in ibrutinib-treated CLL. Overall study: After a median of approximately 70 months, roughly 15 patients stayed remitted and some 12 progressed; responses had been partial in some 25 and complete in 2. Study outcomes and limitations: Timing of sampling differed between sustained-remission and progressing patients. Clonality went up at the time of ibrutinib response, stayed stable in sustained remission, and later dropped back toward its baseline level at progression.

To note about this clone: Its antigen is still unknown.

V lost 4 bases and J lost 5, with 9 bases in between. This CDR3 comprises 13 residues. Germline V gene sequence: CDR1 MNHEY, CDR2 SVGAGI. Clones were read by immunoSEQ multiplex PCR, and TCRdb kept only the in-frame ones, dropping some. The data show about 310,000 clones, roughly 85% seen once. The rearrangement joins TRBV6-5 to TRBJ1-5, with TRBD1 as a possible D gene (5 bases). Sequencing was performed on PBMCs, taken before ibrutinib treatment. This sequence was found in a human donor with chronic lymphocytic leukemia. CDR3: CASSFGGDQPQHF. As DNA, the CDR3 is TGTGCCAGCAGTTTTGGGGGTGATCAGCCCCAGCATTTT.